The present T cell receptor beta chain was sequenced within a study of blood T cell repertoires in COVID-19. In the original processing: Reference gene primer amplification gave estimated nucleated cell counts. The method was immunoSEQ multiplex PCR; TCRdb's version includes in-frame clones alone and lacks a portion of them. V and J calls and clone size are those listed in that table; D and trimming were worked out from the DNA. The sample includes 30,000 to 40,000 clones, around 86% seen only once; the top ten take roughly 6%. CDR3 length equals 13 residues. The J segment lost 3 bases and the V segment lost 4 bases, leaving 3 bases of the junction unmatched. Looked up from germline, CDR1 is SGHRS and CDR2 is YFSETQ.

The specimen sequenced was peripheral blood. The chain links TRBV5-1 to TRBJ1-1; 7 bases are shared with TRBD1. This TCR derives from an elderly woman with active or convalescent COVID-19. The CDR3 DNA sequence: TGCGCCAGCAGCCGGGACAGAGACACTGAAGCTTTCTTT. Its protein product is CASSRDRDTEAFF.